Detailed here is one T cell receptor (beta chain). Its cognate antigen is unknown. The data originate from a study of response to subunit inactivated influenza vaccine. Study-wide results and caveats: Authors suggested each seasonal influenza vaccination recruits few new T cells.

TCRdb passed the RT-PCR reads through MiXCR, listing each CDR3 protein once. The sample carries more than 400,000 distinct CDR3 sequences, approximately 11% recorded once. The CDR3 covers 16 residues. Trimming cost V 2 bases and J 0 bases; bases outside gene matches: 5. Germline lookup yields CDR1 SGHRS and CDR2 YFSETQ. The gene calls are TRBV5-1 and TRBJ2-4; 7 bases map to TRBD1. The specimen was PBMCs from blood, collected more than 35 days after vaccination. The sequence came from a man aged 50 to 59 who received an inactivated influenza vaccine. DNA of the CDR3: TGCGCCAGCAGCTTCGGACAGGCACTAGCCAAAAACATTCAGTACTTC. Protein: CASSFGQALAKNIQYF.